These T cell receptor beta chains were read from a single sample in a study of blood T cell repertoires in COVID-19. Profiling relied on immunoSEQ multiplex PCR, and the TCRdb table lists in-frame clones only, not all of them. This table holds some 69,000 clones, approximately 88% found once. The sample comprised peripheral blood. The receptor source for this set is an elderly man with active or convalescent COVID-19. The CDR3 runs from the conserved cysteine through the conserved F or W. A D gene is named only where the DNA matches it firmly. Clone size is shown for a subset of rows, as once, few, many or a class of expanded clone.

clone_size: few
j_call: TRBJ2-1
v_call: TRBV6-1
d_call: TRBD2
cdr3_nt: TGTGCCAGCAGTGAAGGGCCCCTAGCGGGTTACAATGAGCAGTTCTTC
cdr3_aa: CASSEGPLAGYNEQFF

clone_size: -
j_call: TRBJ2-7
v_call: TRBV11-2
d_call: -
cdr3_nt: TGTGCCAGCAGCTTAGGGGCGGGGTCCTACGAGCAGTACTTC
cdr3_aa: CASSLGAGSYEQYF

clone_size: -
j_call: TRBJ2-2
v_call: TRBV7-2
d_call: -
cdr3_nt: TGTGCCAGCAGCTTAGGGGCAGGGGCTAATATCGGGGAGCTGTTTTTT
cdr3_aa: CASSLGAGANIGELFF

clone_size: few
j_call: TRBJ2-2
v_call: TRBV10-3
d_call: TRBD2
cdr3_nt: TGTGCCATCCGGACTAGCGGCACCGGGGAGCTGTTTTTT
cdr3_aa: CAIRTSGTGELFF

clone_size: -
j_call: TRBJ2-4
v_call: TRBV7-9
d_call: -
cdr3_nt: TGTGCCAGCAGCCCAGACAGGGGAGGGATTAAAAACATTCAGTACTTC
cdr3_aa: CASSPDRGGIKNIQYF

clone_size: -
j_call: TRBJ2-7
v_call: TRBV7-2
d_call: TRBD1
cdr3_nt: TGTGCCAGCAGCTTAGTTATGGGACAGGGGTACGAGCAGTACTTC
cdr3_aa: CASSLVMGQGYEQYF

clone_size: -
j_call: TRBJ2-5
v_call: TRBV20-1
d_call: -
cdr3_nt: TGCAGTGCCAGTTCCAGGGGTACTGTACAAGAGACCCAGTACTTC
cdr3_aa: CSASSRGTVQETQYF

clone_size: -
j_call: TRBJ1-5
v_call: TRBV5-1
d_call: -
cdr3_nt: TGCGCCAGCAGCCCCCGCCCGGGTCAGCCCCAGCATTTT
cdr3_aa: CASSPRPGQPQHF

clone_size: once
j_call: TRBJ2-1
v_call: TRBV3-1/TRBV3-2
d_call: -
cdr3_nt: TGTGCCAGCAGCCAACATACCACTGGGGGGAGCAATGAGCAGTTCTTC
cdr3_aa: CASSQHTTGGSNEQFF

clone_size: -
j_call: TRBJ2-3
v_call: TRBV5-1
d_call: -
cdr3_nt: TGCGCCAGCAGCTTGGGGGTTGGGCACGGGAAAGATACGCAGTATTTT
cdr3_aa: CASSLGVGHGKDTQYF

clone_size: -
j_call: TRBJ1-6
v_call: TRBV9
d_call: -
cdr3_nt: TGTGCCAGCAGCGTAGATGGGGCGCGAGATTCACCCCTCCACTTT
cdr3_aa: CASSVDGARDSPLHF

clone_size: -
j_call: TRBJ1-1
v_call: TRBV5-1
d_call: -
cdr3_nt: TGCGCCAGCAGCTTGGAGCCAGGGCGGGGGAACACTGAAGCTTTCTTT
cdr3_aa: CASSLEPGRGNTEAFF

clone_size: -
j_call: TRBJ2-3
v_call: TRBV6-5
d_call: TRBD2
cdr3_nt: TGTGCCAGCAGTTATTTTAGGACTAGCGGTGCAGATACGCAGTATTTT
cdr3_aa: CASSYFRTSGADTQYF

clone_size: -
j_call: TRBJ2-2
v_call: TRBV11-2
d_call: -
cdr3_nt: TGTGCCAGCAGCCCCCAGAGGTCCTGGCCCGGGGAGCTGTTTTTT
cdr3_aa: CASSPQRSWPGELFF

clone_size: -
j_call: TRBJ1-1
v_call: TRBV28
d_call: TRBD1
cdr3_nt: TGTGCCAGCAATGAGGGACAGGACAGGAACACTGAAGCTTTCTTT
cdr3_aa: CASNEGQDRNTEAFF

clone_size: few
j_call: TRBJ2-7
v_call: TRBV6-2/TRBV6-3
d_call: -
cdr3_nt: TGTGCCAGCAGCCCACAATACGAGCAGTACTTC
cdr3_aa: CASSPQYEQYF

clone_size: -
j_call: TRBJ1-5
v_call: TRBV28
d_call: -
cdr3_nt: TGTGCCAGCAGATCTGGGCTGGACAATCAGCCCCAGCATTTT
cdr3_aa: CASRSGLDNQPQHF

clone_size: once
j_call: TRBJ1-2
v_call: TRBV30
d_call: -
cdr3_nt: TGTGCCTGGAGCAAACAGGGTTTCTATGGCTACACCTTC
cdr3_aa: CAWSKQGFYGYTF

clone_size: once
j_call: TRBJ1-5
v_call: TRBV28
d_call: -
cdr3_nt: TGTGCCAGCAGTCCAGGGCGACAGCCCCAGCATTTT
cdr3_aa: CASSPGRQPQHF

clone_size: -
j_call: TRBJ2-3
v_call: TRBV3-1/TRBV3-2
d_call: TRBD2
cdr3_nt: TGTGCCAGCAGCCAAGAGGTTATGGGGCTGAAAAGCGGGAGGACAGATACGCAGTATTTT
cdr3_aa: CASSQEVMGLKSGRTDTQYF

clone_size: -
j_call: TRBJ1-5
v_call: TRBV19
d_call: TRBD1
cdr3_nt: TGTGCCAGTAGTCGAGGAGGACAGGGCTATCAGCCCCAGCATTTT
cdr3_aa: CASSRGGQGYQPQHF

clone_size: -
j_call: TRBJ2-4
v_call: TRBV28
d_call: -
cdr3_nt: TGTGCCAGCAGTTTACCAGGGCTAGCCAAAAACATTCAGTACTTC
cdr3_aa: CASSLPGLAKNIQYF

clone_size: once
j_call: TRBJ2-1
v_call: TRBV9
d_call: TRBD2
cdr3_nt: TGTGCCAGCAGCGTCGGTAGCGGGGGGCGGAACGAGCAGTTCTTC
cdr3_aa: CASSVGSGGRNEQFF

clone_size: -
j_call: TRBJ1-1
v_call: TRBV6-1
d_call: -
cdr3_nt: TGTGCCAGCAGTGACAGGGCAGGGGTCAGCACTGAAGCTTTCTTT
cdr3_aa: CASSDRAGVSTEAFF

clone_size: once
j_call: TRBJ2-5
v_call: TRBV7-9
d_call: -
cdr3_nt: TGTGCCAGCAGCTTATACTCAGGGGGGGAGACCCAGTACTTC
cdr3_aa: CASSLYSGGETQYF

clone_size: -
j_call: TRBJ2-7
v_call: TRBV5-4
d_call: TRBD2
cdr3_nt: TGTGCCAGCAGTCCCGGGGGGGGGTCTCGGAACGAGCAGTACTTC
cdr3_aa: CASSPGGGSRNEQYF

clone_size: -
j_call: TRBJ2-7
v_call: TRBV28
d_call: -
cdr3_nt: TGTGCCAGCAGGCGCACAGGGAGAAACTACGAGCAGTACTTC
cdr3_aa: CASRRTGRNYEQYF

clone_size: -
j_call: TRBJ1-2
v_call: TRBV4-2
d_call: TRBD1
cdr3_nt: TGTGCCAGCAGCCAAGATTTCCAGGGGGCCCGAACCATCTATGGCTACACCTTC
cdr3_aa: CASSQDFQGARTIYGYTF

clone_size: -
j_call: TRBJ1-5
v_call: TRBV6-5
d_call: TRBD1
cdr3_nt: TGTGCCAGCAGTTACAACAGGGGGCTTGATCAGCCCCAGCATTTT
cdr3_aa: CASSYNRGLDQPQHF

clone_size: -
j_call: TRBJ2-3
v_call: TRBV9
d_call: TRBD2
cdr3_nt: TGTGCCAGCACCCATGGCGGGAGAGGTGCGGCAGATACGCAGTATTTT
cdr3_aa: CASTHGGRGAADTQYF

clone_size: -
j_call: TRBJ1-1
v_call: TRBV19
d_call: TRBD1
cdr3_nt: TGTGCCAGTAGCTTGACAGGGGTAGGAACTGAAGCTTTCTTT
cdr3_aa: CASSLTGVGTEAFF

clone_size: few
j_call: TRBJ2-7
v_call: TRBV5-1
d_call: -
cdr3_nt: TGCGCCAGCAGTAGGGGGGGGAGTGAATACGAGCAGTACTTC
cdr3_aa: CASSRGGSEYEQYF

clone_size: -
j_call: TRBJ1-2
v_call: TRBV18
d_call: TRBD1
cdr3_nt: TGTGCCAGCTCACCGGACAGGGGGCGGTCTGGCTACACCTTC
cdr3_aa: CASSPDRGRSGYTF

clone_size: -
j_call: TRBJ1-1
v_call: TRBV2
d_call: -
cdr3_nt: TGTGCCAGCAGTGAACCCAGGGGAGCTGAAGCTTTCTTT
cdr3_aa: CASSEPRGAEAFF

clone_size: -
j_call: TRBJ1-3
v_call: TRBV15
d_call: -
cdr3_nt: TGTGCCACCAGCAGACAGTGGAACACCATATATTTT
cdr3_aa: CATSRQWNTIYF

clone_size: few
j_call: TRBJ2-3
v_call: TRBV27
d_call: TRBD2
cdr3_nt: TGTGCCAGCAGTCCCGGACTAGCGGCCACAGATACGCAGTATTTT
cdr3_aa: CASSPGLAATDTQYF

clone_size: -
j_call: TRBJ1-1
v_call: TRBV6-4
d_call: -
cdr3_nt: TGTGCCAGCAGTGCCCAGGAGAACACTGAAGCTTTCTTT
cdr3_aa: CASSAQENTEAFF

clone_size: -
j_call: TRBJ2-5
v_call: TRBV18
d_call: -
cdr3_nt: TGTGCCAGCTCTCCCGTGGCGGGGGAGACCCAGTACTTC
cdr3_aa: CASSPVAGETQYF

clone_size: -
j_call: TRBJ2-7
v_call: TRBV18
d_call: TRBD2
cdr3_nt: TGTGCCAGCTCACCTACTAGCGGACCTTACGAGCAGTACTTC
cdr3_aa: CASSPTSGPYEQYF

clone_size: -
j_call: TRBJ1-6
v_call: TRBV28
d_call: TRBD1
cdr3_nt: TGTGCCAGCAGTCCTTCCAGGGGGCCTAATTCACCCCTCCACTTT
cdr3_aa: CASSPSRGPNSPLHF

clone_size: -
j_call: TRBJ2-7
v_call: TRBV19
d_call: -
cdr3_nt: TGTGCCAGTAGTAATCTTCGCCGGGACAAAGAGCAGTACTTC
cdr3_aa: CASSNLRRDKEQYF

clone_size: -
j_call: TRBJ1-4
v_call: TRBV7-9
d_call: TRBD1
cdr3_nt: TGTGCCAGCAGCTCAGGGACAGCATTTAATGAAAAACTGTTTTTT
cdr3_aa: CASSSGTAFNEKLFF

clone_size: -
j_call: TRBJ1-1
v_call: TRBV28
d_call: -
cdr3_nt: TGTGCCAGCAGTTTACACAGGGAGAGGTCTGAAGCTTTCTTT
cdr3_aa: CASSLHRERSEAFF

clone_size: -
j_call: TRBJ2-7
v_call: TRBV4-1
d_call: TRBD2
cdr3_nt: TGCGCCAGCAGCAAGTCCGGGACTAGGTATGAGCAGTACTTC
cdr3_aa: CASSKSGTRYEQYF

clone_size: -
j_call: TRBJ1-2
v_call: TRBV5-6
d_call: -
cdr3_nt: TGTGCCAGCAGCGAGGCCCCAAGTAACTATGGCTACACCTTC
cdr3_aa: CASSEAPSNYGYTF

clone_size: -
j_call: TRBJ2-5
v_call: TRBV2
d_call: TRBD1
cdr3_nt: TGTGCCAGCAGTGATCCCCACGGACAGGCACAAGAGACCCAGTACTTC
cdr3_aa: CASSDPHGQAQETQYF

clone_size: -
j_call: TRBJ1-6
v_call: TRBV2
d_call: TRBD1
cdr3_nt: TGTGCCAGCAGGTCTCAGGGGGGACGGAATTCACCCCTCCACTTT
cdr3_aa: CASRSQGGRNSPLHF

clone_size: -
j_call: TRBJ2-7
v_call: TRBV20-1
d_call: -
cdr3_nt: TGCAGTGCTAGTAGAACAGGGATTTCCCCTTACGAGCAGTACTTC
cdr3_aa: CSASRTGISPYEQYF

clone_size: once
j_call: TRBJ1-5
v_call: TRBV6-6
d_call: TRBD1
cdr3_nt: TGTGCCAGCAGTACCTCGAGGACAGGTCGCAATCAGCCCCAGCATTTT
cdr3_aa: CASSTSRTGRNQPQHF

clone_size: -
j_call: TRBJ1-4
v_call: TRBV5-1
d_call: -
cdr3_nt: TGCGCCAGCAGCTTGGGATGGAGATATGAAAAACTGTTTTTT
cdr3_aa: CASSLGWRYEKLFF

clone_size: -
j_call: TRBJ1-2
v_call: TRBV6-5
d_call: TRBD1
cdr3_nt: TGTGCCAGCAGATTGGGACAGGGGTTACCTTATGGCTACACCTTC
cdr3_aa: CASRLGQGLPYGYTF

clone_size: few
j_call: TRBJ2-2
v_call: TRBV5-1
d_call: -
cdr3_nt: TGCGCCAGCAGCTTACGGTCACGGTTCACCGGGGAGCTGTTTTTT
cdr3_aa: CASSLRSRFTGELFF

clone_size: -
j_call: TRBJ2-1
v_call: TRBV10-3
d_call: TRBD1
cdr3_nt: TGTGCCATCAGTGAGTCTTTAAGGGGGCAGGAGCAGTTCTTC
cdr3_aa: CAISESLRGQEQFF

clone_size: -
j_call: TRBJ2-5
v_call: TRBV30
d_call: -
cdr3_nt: TGTGCCTGGAGTGAAAAAAACGGGGAGACCCAGTACTTC
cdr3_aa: CAWSEKNGETQYF

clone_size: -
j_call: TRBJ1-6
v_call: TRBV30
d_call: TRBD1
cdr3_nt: TGTGCCTGGAGTGTAGACAGGGGCTATAATTCACCCCTCCACTTT
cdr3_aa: CAWSVDRGYNSPLHF

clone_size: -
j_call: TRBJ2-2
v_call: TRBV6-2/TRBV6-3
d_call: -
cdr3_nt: TGTGCCAGCTGCCTACTGTGGACCGGGGAGCTGTTTTTT
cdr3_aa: CASCLLWTGELFF

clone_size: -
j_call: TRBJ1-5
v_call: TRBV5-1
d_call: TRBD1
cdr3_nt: TGCGCCAGCAGCTTGGCAGGGGGCGATCAGCCCCAGCATTTT
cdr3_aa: CASSLAGGDQPQHF

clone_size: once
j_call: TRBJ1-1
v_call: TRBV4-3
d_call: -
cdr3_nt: TGCGCCAGCAGCCAAGATCCGGCAGGCACAAACACTGAAGCTTTCTTT
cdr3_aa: CASSQDPAGTNTEAFF

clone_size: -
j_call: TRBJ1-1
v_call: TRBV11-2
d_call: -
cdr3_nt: TGTGCCAGCAGCTTAGAAAGGGGAGGCACTGAAGCTTTCTTT
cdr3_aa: CASSLERGGTEAFF